This record concerns one T cell receptor beta chain sequence. Its target is not known. The entry originates in a study of T-cell memory formation after mild COVID-19. General study points: SARS-CoV-2 specificity of second-wave clones peaking day 37 was unconfirmed. A balance of CD4 and CD8 characterized clones contracting day 15 to 85, whereas later expanders leaned CD4+.

The CDR3 runs to 16 residues. The V segment lost 7 bases and the J segment 3 bases; nucleotides outside the gene matches: 12. Germline CDR1 SQVTM, CDR2 ANQGSEA. TCRdb fed the 5' RACE reads into MiXCR, producing one record per CDR3 protein. This sample yields 150,000 to 200,000 distinct CDR3 sequences, of which about a fifth are seen a single time; about 23% belongs to the top ten. This chain uses TRBV29-1 with TRBJ2-1, with 10 positions matching TRBD2. Sequencing was carried out using PBMCs or a T cell subset sorted from them (not recorded which). This receptor was identified in an adult woman who had mild COVID-19 (a few samples of this study predate the infection). Cell type and time point are not known. CDR3 amino acids: CSAPTLAGVDYNEQFF. Here the CDR3 DNA reads TGCAGCGCACCGACCCTAGCGGGAGTCGACTACAATGAGCAGTTCTTC.